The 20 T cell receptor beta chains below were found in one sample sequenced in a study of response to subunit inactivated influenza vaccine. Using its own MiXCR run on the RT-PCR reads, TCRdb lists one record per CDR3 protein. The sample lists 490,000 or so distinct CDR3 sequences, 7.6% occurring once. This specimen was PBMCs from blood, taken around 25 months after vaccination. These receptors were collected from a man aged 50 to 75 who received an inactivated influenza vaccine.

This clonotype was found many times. CDR3 loop: CSATPGRGEQYF. CDR3 coding DNA: TGCAGCGCCACTCCGGGTCGGGGCGAGCAGTACTTC. The chain recombines TRBV29-1 with TRBJ2-7, with a weak D call TRBD2 (5 bases). There are 12 residues in the CDR3. The V and J ends lost 7 bases and 6 bases respectively, with 16 bases between them. Per the germline V gene, CDR1 is SQVTM and CDR2 is ANQGSEA.

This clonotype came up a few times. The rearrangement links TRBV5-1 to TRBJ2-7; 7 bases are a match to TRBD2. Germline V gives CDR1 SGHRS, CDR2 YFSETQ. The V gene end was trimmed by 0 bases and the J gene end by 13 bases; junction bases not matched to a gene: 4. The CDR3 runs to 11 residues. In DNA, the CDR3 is TGCGCCAGCAGCTTGGACGGGAGGAAATACTTC. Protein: CASSLDGRKYF.

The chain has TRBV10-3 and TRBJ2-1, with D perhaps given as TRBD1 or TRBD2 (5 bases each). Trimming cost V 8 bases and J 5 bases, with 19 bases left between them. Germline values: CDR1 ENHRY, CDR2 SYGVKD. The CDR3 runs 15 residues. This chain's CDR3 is CAIRTETGPHNEQFF. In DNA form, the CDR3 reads TGTGCCATCCGGACCGAAACGGGACCACACAATGAGCAGTTCTTC.

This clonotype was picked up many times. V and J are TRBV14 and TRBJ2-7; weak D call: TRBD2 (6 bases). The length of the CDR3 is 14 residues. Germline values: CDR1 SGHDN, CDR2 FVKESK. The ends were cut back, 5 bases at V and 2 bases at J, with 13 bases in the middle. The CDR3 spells CASSKGLGAYEQYF. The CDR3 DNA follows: TGTGCCAGCAGCAAGGGACTGGGGGCCTACGAGCAGTACTTC.

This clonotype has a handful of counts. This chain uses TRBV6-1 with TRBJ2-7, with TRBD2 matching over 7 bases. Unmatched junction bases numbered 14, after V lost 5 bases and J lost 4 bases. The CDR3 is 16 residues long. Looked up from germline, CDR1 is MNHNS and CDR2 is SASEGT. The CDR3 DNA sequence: TGTGCCAGCAGTCCCGTCGCAGCGGGAAGTTCTTACGAGCAGTACTTC. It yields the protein CASSPVAAGSSYEQYF.

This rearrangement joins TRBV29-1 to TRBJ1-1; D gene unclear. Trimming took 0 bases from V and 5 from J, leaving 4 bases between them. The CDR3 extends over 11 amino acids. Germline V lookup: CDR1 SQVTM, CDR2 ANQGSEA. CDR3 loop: CSVEERTEAFF. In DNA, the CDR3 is TGCAGCGTTGAAGAGCGGACTGAAGCTTTCTTT.

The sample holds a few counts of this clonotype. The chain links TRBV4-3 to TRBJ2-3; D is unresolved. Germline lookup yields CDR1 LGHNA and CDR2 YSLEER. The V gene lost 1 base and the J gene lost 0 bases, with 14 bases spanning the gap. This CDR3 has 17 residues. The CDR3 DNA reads TGCGCCAGCAGCCAAGGGACGCACGCTCCTAGCACAGATACGCAGTATTTT. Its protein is CASSQGTHAPSTDTQYF.

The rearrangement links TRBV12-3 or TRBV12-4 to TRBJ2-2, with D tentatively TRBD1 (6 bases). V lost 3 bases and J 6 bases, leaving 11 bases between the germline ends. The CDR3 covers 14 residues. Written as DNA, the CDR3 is TGTGCCAGCAGTTTTGGGGGCGATTCCGGGGAGCTGTTTTTT. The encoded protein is CASSFGGDSGELFF.

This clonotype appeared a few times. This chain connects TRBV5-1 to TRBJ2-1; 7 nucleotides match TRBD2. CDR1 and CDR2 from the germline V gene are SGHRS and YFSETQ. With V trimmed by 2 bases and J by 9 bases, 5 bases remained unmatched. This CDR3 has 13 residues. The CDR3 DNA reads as TGCGCCAGCAGCTTTGGGGGGGATGGTGAGCAGTTCTTC. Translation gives CASSFGGDGEQFF.

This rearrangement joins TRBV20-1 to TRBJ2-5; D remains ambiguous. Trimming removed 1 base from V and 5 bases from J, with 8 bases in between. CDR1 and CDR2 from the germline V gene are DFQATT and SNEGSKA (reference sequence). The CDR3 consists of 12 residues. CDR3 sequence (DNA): TGCAGTGCTAGAGTACGTCAGGAGACCCAGTACTTC. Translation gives CSARVRQETQYF.

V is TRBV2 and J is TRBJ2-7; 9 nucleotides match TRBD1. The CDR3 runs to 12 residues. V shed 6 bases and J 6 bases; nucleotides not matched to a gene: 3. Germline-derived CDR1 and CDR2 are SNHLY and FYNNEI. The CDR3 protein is CASSVGQGEQYF. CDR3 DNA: TGTGCCAGCAGCGTGGGACAGGGCGAGCAGTACTTC.

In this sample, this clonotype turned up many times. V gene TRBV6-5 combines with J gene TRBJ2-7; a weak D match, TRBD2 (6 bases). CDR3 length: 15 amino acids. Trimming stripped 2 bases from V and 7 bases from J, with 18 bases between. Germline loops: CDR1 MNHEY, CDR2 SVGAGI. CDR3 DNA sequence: TGTGCCAGCAGTTACGGGGGGACGGCAAATCTGGAGCAGTACTTC. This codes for CASSYGGTANLEQYF.

CDR3 sequence: CASSLLGQSSGNTIYF. CDR3 in DNA: TGTGCCAGCAGCCTTCTGGGACAGAGCTCTGGAAACACCATATATTTT. This rearrangement joins TRBV9 to TRBJ1-3, with 7 bases aligning to TRBD1. From germline, CDR1 is SGDLS and CDR2 YYNGEE. This CDR3 region has 16 residues. The J segment lost 0 bases and the V segment lost 4 bases, leaving 7 bases of the junction unmatched.

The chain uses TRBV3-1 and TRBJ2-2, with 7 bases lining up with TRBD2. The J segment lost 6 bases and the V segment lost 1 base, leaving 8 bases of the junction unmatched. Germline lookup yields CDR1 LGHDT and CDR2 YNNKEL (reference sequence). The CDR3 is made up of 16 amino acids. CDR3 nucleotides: TGTGCCAGCAGCCAAGCCCGAATAGCGGGCCCCGGGGAGCTGTTTTTT. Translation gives CASSQARIAGPGELFF.

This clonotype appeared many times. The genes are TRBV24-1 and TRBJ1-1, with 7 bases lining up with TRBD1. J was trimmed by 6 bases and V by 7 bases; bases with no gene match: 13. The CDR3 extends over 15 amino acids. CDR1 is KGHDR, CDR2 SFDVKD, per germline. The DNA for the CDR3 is TGTGCCACCAGGGGAAACCGACAGGGAGGCTCTGAAGCTTTCTTT. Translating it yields CATRGNRQGGSEAFF.

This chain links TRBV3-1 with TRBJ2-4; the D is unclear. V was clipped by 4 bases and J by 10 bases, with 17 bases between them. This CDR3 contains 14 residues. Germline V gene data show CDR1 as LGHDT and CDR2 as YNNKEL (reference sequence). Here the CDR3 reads CASSPERVIGIQYF. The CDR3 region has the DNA TGTGCCAGCAGCCCGGAAAGGGTGATTGGTATTCAGTACTTC.

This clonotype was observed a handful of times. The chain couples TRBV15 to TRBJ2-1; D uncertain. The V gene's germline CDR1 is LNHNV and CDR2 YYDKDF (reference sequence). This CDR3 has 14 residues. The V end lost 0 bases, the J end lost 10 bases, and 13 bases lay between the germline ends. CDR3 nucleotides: TGTGCCACCAGCAGAGATAATGGGCGTTGGGAGCAGTTCTTC. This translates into CATSRDNGRWEQFF.

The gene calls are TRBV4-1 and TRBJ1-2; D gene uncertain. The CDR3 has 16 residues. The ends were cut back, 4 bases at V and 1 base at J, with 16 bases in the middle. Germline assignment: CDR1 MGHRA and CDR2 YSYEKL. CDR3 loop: CASSRDPGRNNYGYTF. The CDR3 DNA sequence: TGCGCCAGCAGCCGCGATCCGGGCAGAAATAACTATGGCTACACCTTC.

The CDR3 reads CASSYTGTGGSSYEQYF. CDR3 bases: TGTGCCAGCAGCTACACCGGGACAGGGGGATCGTCCTACGAGCAGTACTTC. The chain links TRBV7-2 to TRBJ2-7, with TRBD1 matching over 11 bases. The CDR3 has 17 amino acids. V gave up 4 bases and J gave up 1 base; unmatched junction bases: 9. In germline, CDR1 is SGHTA, CDR2 FQGNSA. Full variable domain (outside the CDR3, taken from reference TRBV7-2 and TRBJ2-7): GAGVSQSPSNKVTEKGKDVELRCDPISGHTALYWYRQSLGQGLEFLIYFQGNSAPDKSGLPSDRFSAERTGGSVSTLTIQRTQQEDSAVYLCASSYTGTGGSSYEQYFGPGTRLTVT.

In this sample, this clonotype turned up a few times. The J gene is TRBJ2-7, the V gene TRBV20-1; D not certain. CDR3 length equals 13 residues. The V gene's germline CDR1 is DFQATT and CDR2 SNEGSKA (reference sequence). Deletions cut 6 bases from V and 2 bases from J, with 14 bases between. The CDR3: CSADKEYPYEQYF. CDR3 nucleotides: TGCAGTGCGGATAAGGAATATCCCTACGAGCAGTACTTC.